A single TCR beta chain is shown here with its context. Its antigen is undetermined. Unmatched junction bases numbered 10, after V lost 4 bases and J lost 7 bases. The germline CDR1 and CDR2 sequences are SGDLS and YYNGEE. The CDR3 extends over 14 amino acids. These data are taken from a study of T cells in localized non-small cell lung cancer. Broader study findings: Paired adjacent lung recovered a median approximately 57 of the top 100 tumor clones. Longer overall survival was seen with higher T cell density measured in blood. In uninvolved adjacent lung, T cell clonality reached its highest value, exceeding tumor. One tumor region alone was sequenced, and heterogeneity therefore remains possible.

Produced via immunoSEQ multiplex PCR; TCRdb's table is partial and in-frame only. Among 70,000 to 85,000 clones listed, approximately 88% were seen once. The clonotype was recovered from a female donor of 60 years or more with stage I lung adenocarcinoma. The rearrangement uses TRBV9 and TRBJ1-1; 7 positions match TRBD1. Sequencing was performed on peripheral blood, taken before any cancer treatment. CDR3 bases: TGTGCCAGCAGCCCCTGGGACAGACCGATTGAAGCTTTCTTT. Its translation is CASSPWDRPIEAFF.